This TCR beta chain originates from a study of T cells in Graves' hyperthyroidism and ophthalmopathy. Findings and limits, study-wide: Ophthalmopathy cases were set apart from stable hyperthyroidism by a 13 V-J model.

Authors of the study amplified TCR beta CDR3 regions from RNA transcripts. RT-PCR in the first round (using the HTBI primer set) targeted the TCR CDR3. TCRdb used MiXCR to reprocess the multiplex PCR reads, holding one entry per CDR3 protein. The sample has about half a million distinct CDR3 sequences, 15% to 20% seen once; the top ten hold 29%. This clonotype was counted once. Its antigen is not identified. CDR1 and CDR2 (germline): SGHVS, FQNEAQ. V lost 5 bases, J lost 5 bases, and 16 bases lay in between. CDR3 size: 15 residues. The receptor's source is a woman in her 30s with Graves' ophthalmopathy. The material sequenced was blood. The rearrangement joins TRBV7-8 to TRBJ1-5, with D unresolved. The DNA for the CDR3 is TGTGCCAGCAGCCTACGATCGGGCTGGGATCAGCCCCAGCATTTT. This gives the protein CASSLRSGWDQPQHF.